The sequence of this TCR beta chain was determined in a study of blood T cells in healthy people across ages. Findings of the study overall: Whereas aged donors had fewer naive CD4+ cells, long-lived donors had more of them and higher diversity. Age showed a roughly linear inverse relationship with TCR beta diversity per million T cells.

The table lists this clonotype with a few counts. Its antigen is unknown. A sample-barcoded 5' primer and a J-beta primer mix were used in a second PCR of roughly 7 to 12 cycles. Every cDNA molecule carried a tag from a template-switch adaptor bearing 12 random nucleotides. TCRdb reprocessed the 5' RACE reads with MiXCR, giving one entry per CDR3 protein. The table records 800,000 to 1,300,000 distinct CDR3 sequences, around 27% of them present only once. The CDR3 has 13 residues. V shed 6 bases and J shed 8 bases, with 14 bases lying between them. Germline CDR1 and CDR2: MDHEN and SYDVKM. These data also featured in a second study, about T cells of mothers and their children. That source reports: An overlap that was slightly higher, though non-significant, was seen in related mother-child pairs versus unrelated pairs.

Material for sequencing was blood. This sequence joins TRBV28 and TRBJ2-1; no clear D. The source of this sequence is a girl aged 2-10 years in good health. CDR3 residues: CASSPLVADEQFF. In nucleotides, the CDR3 is TGTGCCAGCAGCCCCTTAGTGGCTGATGAGCAGTTCTTC. Full variable domain (rest looked up from reference TRBV28 and TRBJ2-1): DVKVTQSSRYLVKRTGEKVFLECVQDMDHENMFWYRQDPGLGLRLIYFSYDVKMKEKGDIPEGYSVSREKKERFSLILESASTNQTSMYLCASSPLVADEQFFGPGTRLTVL.